A selection of T cell receptor beta chains follows, all from one sample in a study of cytomegalovirus exposure and HLA in healthy donors. The repertoire was sequenced with immunoSEQ multiplex PCR; TCRdb's copy has only in-frame clones and lacks some. The sample shows over 140,000 clones, 65% to 85% of them seen only once. The sequenced material came from PBMCs. These receptors were taken from a man in his fifties in good health and CMV-seronegative. CDR3s include the opening cysteine and the closing phenylalanine or tryptophan. D genes are given only for firm matches. Clone size appears in some rows only: once, few, many, or a class for an expanded clone.

- | TRBJ2-3 | TRBV9 | TRBD2 | CASSAPSSGGSSETQYF | TGTGCCAGCAGCGCCCCTTCTAGCGGGGGGTCGTCGGAAACGCAGTATTTT
- | TRBJ2-3 | TRBV7-3 | TRBD2 | CASSSTSGTTDTQYF | TGTGCCAGCAGCTCGACTAGCGGGACCACAGATACGCAGTATTTT
- | TRBJ2-1 | TRBV18 | - | CASSPSGLPMRQFF | TGTGCCAGCTCACCATCCGGACTCCCTATGAGGCAGTTCTTC
once | TRBJ1-6 | TRBV11-1 | - | CASSRRVVGRSPLHF | TGTGCCAGCAGCCGCAGGGTGGTCGGTCGTTCACCCCTCCACTTT
- | TRBJ1-1 | TRBV7-7 | TRBD1 | CASSRDRATEAFF | TGTGCCAGCAGCCGGGACAGGGCTACTGAAGCTTTCTTT
- | TRBJ2-4 | TRBV19 | TRBD2 | CASDSGRTKNIQYF | TGTGCCAGTGATAGCGGGAGGACCAAAAACATTCAGTACTTC
- | TRBJ2-3 | TRBV5-5 | TRBD2 | CASSLVGLAGDTDTQYF | TGTGCCAGCAGCTTGGTAGGGCTAGCGGGGGACACAGATACGCAGTATTTT
- | TRBJ1-5 | TRBV2 | TRBD1 | CASRDRDKPQHF | TGTGCCAGCAGGGACAGGGATAAGCCCCAGCATTTT
- | TRBJ2-5 | TRBV4-2 | - | CASRSIGVGGDETQYF | TGTGCCAGCAGGTCAATAGGGGTGGGAGGTGACGAGACCCAGTACTTC
- | TRBJ1-4 | TRBV4-1 | TRBD1 | CASSRGTVNEKLFF | TGCGCCAGCAGCCGCGGGACAGTTAATGAAAAACTGTTTTTT
- | TRBJ2-5 | TRBV19 | - | CASSPGGGQETQYF | TGTGCCAGTAGCCCTGGGGGAGGTCAAGAGACCCAGTACTTC
- | TRBJ2-1 | TRBV29-1 | TRBD2 | CSVGTSGSGNEQFF | TGCAGCGTTGGGACTAGCGGGAGTGGCAATGAGCAGTTCTTC
- | TRBJ1-2 | TRBV19 | TRBD1 | CASSKGAGYGYTF | TGTGCCAGCAGCAAGGGGGCCGGCTATGGCTACACCTTC
- | TRBJ1-1 | TRBV19 | - | CASSMSTENTEAFF | TGTGCCAGTAGTATGTCGACAGAGAACACTGAAGCTTTCTTT
- | TRBJ1-1 | TRBV30 | - | CAWSWNRVSTEAFF | TGTGCCTGGAGTTGGAACAGGGTGAGCACTGAAGCTTTCTTT
- | TRBJ2-1 | TRBV15 | TRBD1 | CATSRDGTVGDEQFF | TGTGCCACCAGCAGAGATGGGACAGTTGGGGATGAGCAGTTCTTC
- | TRBJ2-2 | TRBV4-1 | - | CASSQVGTLTGELFF | TGCGCCAGCAGCCAAGTTGGGACTTTAACCGGGGAGCTGTTTTTT
- | TRBJ1-5 | TRBV18 | TRBD1 | CASSQGQRQPQHF | TGTGCCAGCTCACAGGGACAGAGACAGCCCCAGCATTTT
- | TRBJ2-5 | TRBV5-1 | - | CASSSYGQETQYF | TGCGCCAGCAGCTCCTATGGGCAGGAGACCCAGTACTTC
- | TRBJ2-3 | TRBV6-1 | TRBD2 | CASSVGTSGRVDTQYF | TGTGCCAGCAGTGTTGGGACTAGCGGGAGGGTAGATACGCAGTATTTT
- | TRBJ1-4 | TRBV29-1 | - | CSVGERQAEKLFF | TGCAGCGTTGGGGAGCGACAGGCTGAAAAACTGTTTTTT
- | TRBJ2-6 | TRBV27 | - | CASSYYSGANVLTF | TGTGCCAGCAGCTATTACTCTGGGGCCAACGTCCTGACTTTC
few | TRBJ2-7 | TRBV28 | TRBD1 | CASRNYGTGGSYEQYF | TGTGCCAGCAGAAATTATGGGACAGGCGGCTCCTACGAGCAGTACTTC
- | TRBJ2-3 | TRBV9 | - | CASSTPGRAADTQYF | TGTGCCAGCAGCACCCCGGGCAGGGCAGCAGATACGCAGTATTTT
- | TRBJ1-2 | TRBV15 | - | CATSRAQTSNYGYTF | TGTGCCACCAGCAGAGCCCAGACTAGTAACTATGGCTACACCTTC
- | TRBJ2-7 | TRBV7-9 | TRBD1 | CASSSGTGSYEQYF | TGTGCCAGCAGCTCCGGGACAGGGTCCTACGAGCAGTACTTC
- | TRBJ2-3 | TRBV6-4 | TRBD1 | CASSAQGADTQYF | TGTGCCAGCAGTGCCCAGGGGGCAGATACGCAGTATTTT
few | TRBJ1-1 | TRBV6-6 | - | CASGGGGGTEAFF | TGTGCCAGCGGAGGGGGAGGGGGCACTGAAGCTTTCTTT
- | TRBJ1-4 | TRBV29-1 | - | CSAKRGNYEKLFF | TGCAGCGCCAAGAGGGGGAATTATGAAAAACTGTTTTTT
once | TRBJ2-6 | TRBV30 | - | CACQGSGANVLTF | TGTGCCTGTCAGGGGTCCGGGGCCAACGTCCTGACTTTC
- | TRBJ2-4 | TRBV6-7 | - | CASRPTGQGSDIQYF | TGTGCCAGCAGGCCAACGGGGCAGGGGTCGGACATTCAGTACTTC
- | TRBJ1-1 | TRBV19 | TRBD1 | CASSIGTGSATEAFF | TGTGCCAGTAGTATAGGGACAGGGTCGGCCACTGAAGCTTTCTTT
- | TRBJ2-7 | TRBV4-1 | - | CASSQEDSTNYEQYF | TGCGCCAGCAGCCAAGAGGACAGCACCAACTACGAGCAGTACTTC